The source of this TCR beta chain is a study of identifying expanded T cells in peripheral blood. Healthy donors had no documented immune events, such as infections, while sampled. Deletions cut 3 bases from V and 5 bases from J, with 13 bases between. Germline CDR1 SGHAT, CDR2 FQNNGV. The CDR3 length is 15 residues. Using immunoSEQ multiplex PCR, the repertoire was profiled, and TCRdb retains in-frame clones only, with some absent. The repertoire holds over 90,000 clones, with about 87% as singletons. This receptor was identified in a person between 18 and 75 years old in good health. The chain combines TRBV11-2 with TRBJ2-2, with no clear D. The sequenced sample consisted of blood. Written as DNA, the CDR3 is TGTGCCAGCAGCTTGTCACGTCACGGAACCGGGGAGCTGTTTTTT. This translates into CASSLSRHGTGELFF.